The 10 T cell receptor beta chains below come from one sample, sequenced in a study of T cell responses to AZD1222 COVID-19 vaccine. Measured with immunoSEQ multiplex PCR; TCRdb has only the in-frame clones, and not every one. The table includes 100,000 to 150,000 clones, about nine tenths detected once. Sequencing used peripheral blood, obtained on day 0 of AZD1222 vaccination. The source is an adult in good health.

This clone occurred once. For the CDR3, the DNA is TGTGCCAGCAGCCACGGGTCTAGCAATCAGCCCCAGCATTTT. This gives the protein CASSHGSSNQPQHF. J is TRBJ1-5 and V is TRBV3-1 (or the pseudogene TRBV3-2); D remains ambiguous. This CDR3 region has 14 residues. Looked up from germline, CDR1 is LGHDT and CDR2 is YNNKEL (reference sequence). Trimming took 3 bases from V and 0 from J, leaving 6 bases between them.

This rearrangement joins TRBV18 to TRBJ1-3; D ambiguous. Trimming stripped 2 bases from V and 3 bases from J, with 11 bases between. This CDR3 is 15 amino acids long. Germline loops: CDR1 KGHSH, CDR2 LQKENI. The CDR3 region has the DNA TGTGCCAGCTCACCAGAGTCCCGGGTTGGAAACACCATATATTTT. Protein product: CASSPESRVGNTIYF.

V gene TRBV27 combines with J gene TRBJ1-5; D might be TRBD1 (5 bases). V was cut by 8 bases and J by 10 bases, with 21 bases left in between. This CDR3 spans 14 amino acids. The germline V gene encodes CDR1 MNHEY and CDR2 SMNVEV (reference sequence). In DNA form, the CDR3 reads TGTGCCAGCTCCTACGGACCCATAAGGGGTCCCCAGCATTTT. Protein: CASSYGPIRGPQHF.

This clone was picked up one time. The chain is built from TRBV25-1 and TRBJ2-1, with 11 positions matching TRBD2. The CDR3 covers 15 residues. Germline trimming cut 9 bases from V and 7 bases from J; bases unmatched to any gene: 11. Germline assignment: CDR1 MGHDK and CDR2 SYGVNS. Here the CDR3 DNA reads TGTGCCAGTACTAGCCTAGCGGGGGGTTATAATGAGCAGTTCTTC. Its translation is CASTSLAGGYNEQFF. The whole variable domain, remainder taken from reference TRBV25-1 and TRBJ2-1, is EADIYQTPRYLVIGTGKKITLECSQTMGHDKMYWYQQDPGMELHLIHYSYGVNSTEKGDLSSESTVSRIRTEHFPLTLESARPSHTSQYLCASTSLAGGYNEQFFGPGTRLTVL.

Here the CDR3 DNA reads TGTGCCAGCTCACCACCGTCCAGGGGGAATTCACCCCTCCACTTT. It is translated as CASSPPSRGNSPLHF. V and J are TRBV18 and TRBJ1-6; 7 bases match TRBD1. V trimming: 0 bases; J trimming: 7 bases; junction bases outside the gene matches: 3. Per the germline V gene, CDR1 is KGHSH and CDR2 is LQKENI. This CDR3 contains 15 residues. Full variable domain (remainder filled in from reference TRBV18 and TRBJ1-6): NAGVMQNPRHLVRRRGQEARLRCSPMKGHSHVYWYRQLPEEGLKFMVYLQKENIIDESGMPKERFSAEFPKEGPSILRIQQVVRGDSAAYFCASSPPSRGNSPLHFGNGTRLTVT.

The chain employs TRBV9 and TRBJ1-1; D may be TRBD1 (5 bases). Trimming removed 4 bases at V and 6 bases at J, with 16 bases between. Germline values: CDR1 SGDLS, CDR2 YYNGEE. The CDR3 extends over 14 amino acids. The CDR3 loop is CASSLGQGHSEAFF. The CDR3 DNA reads TGTGCCAGCAGCTTGGGGCAGGGTCATTCTGAAGCTTTCTTT.

This chain uses TRBV18 with TRBJ1-4; no reliable D call. Germline assignment: CDR1 KGHSH and CDR2 LQKENI. Trimming pared 0 bases from V and 4 bases from J, leaving 9 bases between. This CDR3 spans 15 amino acids. The CDR3 DNA is TGTGCCAGCTCACCACCGAACAGCGGTAATGAAAAACTGTTTTTT. Its translation: CASSPPNSGNEKLFF. The complete variable domain, with remaining parts taken from reference TRBV18 and TRBJ1-4, reads NAGVMQNPRHLVRRRGQEARLRCSPMKGHSHVYWYRQLPEEGLKFMVYLQKENIIDESGMPKERFSAEFPKEGPSILRIQQVVRGDSAAYFCASSPPNSGNEKLFFGSGTQLSVL.

The rearrangement uses TRBV4-1 and TRBJ1-4, with no clear D. This CDR3 has 18 amino acids. Germline loops: CDR1 MGHRA, CDR2 YSYEKL. Trimming shortened V by 1 base and J by 1 base, and 16 bases separated the two germline ends. Here the CDR3 DNA reads TGCGCCAGCAGCCAAGCCCCCGCTAGAGGGTTAACTAATGAAAAACTGTTTTTT. Translation: CASSQAPARGLTNEKLFF.

The J gene is TRBJ1-5, the V gene TRBV28; D remains unclear. Deletions cut 7 bases from V and 0 bases from J, with 4 bases between. This CDR3 has 12 amino acids. Germline V CDR1 and CDR2: MDHEN, SYDVKM. Here the CDR3 DNA reads TGTGCCAGCACTTCTAGCAATCAGCCCCAGCATTTT. Protein product: CASTSSNQPQHF.

The V call is TRBV6-2 or TRBV6-3, the J call TRBJ2-1, with 10 bases lining up with TRBD2. The CDR3 extends over 15 amino acids. V gave up 2 bases and J gave up 2 bases; unmatched junction bases: 0. CDR1 and CDR2 (germline): MNHEY, SVGEGT. Here the CDR3 DNA reads TGTGCCAGCAGTTACGGGACTAGCGCCTACAATGAGCAGTTCTTC. Its protein is CASSYGTSAYNEQFF.